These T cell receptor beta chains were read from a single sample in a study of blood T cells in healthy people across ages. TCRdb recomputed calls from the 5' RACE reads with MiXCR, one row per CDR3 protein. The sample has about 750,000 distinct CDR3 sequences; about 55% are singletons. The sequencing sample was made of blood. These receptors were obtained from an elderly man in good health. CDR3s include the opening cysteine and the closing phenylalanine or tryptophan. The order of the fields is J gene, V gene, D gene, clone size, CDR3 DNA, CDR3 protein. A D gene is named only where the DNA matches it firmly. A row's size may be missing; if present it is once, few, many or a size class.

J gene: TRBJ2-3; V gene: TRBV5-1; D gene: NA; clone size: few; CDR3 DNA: TGCGCCAGCAGCTTGAGGCTGTACACAGATACGCAGTATTTT; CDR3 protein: CASSLRLYTDTQYF
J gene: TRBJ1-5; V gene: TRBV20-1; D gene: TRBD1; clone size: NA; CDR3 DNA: TGCAGTGCTAGAGATCGCAGGACAGGGATCATGGCCCAGCATTTT; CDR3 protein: CSARDRRTGIMAQHF
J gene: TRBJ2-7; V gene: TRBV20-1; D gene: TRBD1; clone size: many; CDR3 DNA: TGCAGTGCCCCCCCCCGGGACAGAGACACCTACGAGCAGTACTTC; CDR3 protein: CSAPPRDRDTYEQYF
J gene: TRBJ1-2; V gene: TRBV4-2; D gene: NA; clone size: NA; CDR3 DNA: TGTGCCAGCAGCCAAGATACTGACTATGGCTACACCTTC; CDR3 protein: CASSQDTDYGYTF
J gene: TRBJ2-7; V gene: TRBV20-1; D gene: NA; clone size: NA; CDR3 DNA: TGCAGTGGAAAGAGGATGGCTACCCGAATCTACGAGCAGTACTTC; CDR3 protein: CSGKRMATRIYEQYF
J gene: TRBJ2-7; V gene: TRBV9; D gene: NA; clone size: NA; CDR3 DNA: TGTGCCAGCAGCGTAGGGAAGACAGAGGCAAGCTCCTACGAGCAGTACTTC; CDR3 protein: CASSVGKTEASSYEQYF
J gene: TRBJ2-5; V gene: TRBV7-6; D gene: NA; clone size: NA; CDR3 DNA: TGTGCCAGCAGCTCCGAGAAAGGGTGGGAGACCCAGTACTTC; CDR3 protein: CASSSEKGWETQYF
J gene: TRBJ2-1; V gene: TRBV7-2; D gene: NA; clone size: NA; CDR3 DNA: TGTGCCAGCAGCTTTGGACAGTTATCCTACAATGAGCAGTTCTTC; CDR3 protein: CASSFGQLSYNEQFF
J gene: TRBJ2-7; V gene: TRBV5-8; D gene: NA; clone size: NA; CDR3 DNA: TGTGCCACCGAGACAATCAGCTACGAGCAGTACTTC; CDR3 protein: CATETISYEQYF
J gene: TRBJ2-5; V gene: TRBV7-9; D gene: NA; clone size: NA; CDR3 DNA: TGTGCCAGCAGCTCGGGAGCCGGGACAGCGAAAGAGACCCAGTACTTC; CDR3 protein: CASSSGAGTAKETQYF
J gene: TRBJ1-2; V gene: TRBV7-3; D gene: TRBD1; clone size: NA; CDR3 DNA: TGTGCCAGCAGCTTAAGACAGGGGGGTGGCTACACCTTC; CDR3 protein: CASSLRQGGGYTF
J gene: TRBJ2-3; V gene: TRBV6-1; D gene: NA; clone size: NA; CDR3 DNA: TGTGCCAGCACCTCCTCGACAGGTCCCACAGATACGCAGTATTTT; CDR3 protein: CASTSSTGPTDTQYF
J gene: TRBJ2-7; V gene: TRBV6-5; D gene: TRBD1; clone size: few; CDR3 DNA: TGTGCCAGCAGTTGGGGACAGGGGCCCTACGAGCAGTACTTC; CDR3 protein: CASSWGQGPYEQYF
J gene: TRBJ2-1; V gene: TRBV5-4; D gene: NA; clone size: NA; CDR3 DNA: TGTGCCAGCAGCCGGGGACCGCCTGAGCAGTTCTTC; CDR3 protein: CASSRGPPEQFF
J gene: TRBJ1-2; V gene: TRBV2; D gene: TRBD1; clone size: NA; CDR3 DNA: TGTGCCAGCAGTTATTCGACAGGGGGCGGTTCTAACTATGGCTACACCTTC; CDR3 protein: CASSYSTGGGSNYGYTF
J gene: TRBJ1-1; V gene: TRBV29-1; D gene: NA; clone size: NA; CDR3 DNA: TGCAGCGTTGAATCGGGGGCGAACACTGAAGCTTTCTTT; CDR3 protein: CSVESGANTEAFF
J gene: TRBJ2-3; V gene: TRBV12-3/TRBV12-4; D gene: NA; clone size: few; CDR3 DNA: TGTGCCAGCACCCCGGCCGGGGGCAGATACGCGTATTTT; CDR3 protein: CASTPAGGRYAYF
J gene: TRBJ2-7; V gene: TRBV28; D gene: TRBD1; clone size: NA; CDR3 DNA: TGTGCCAGCAGCTCCACGGACAGGGGGAAATCTTGCGAGCAGTACTTC; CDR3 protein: CASSSTDRGKSCEQYF
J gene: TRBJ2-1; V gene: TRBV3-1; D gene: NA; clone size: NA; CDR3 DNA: TGTGCCAGCAGCCCGCTAGGGTCCGGTCGGGATGAGCAGTTCTTC; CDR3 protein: CASSPLGSGRDEQFF
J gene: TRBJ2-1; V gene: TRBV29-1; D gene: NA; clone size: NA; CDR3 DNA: TGCAGCGTTGAAGGTACGGACAGCTCCTACAATGAGCAGTTCTTC; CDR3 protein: CSVEGTDSSYNEQFF
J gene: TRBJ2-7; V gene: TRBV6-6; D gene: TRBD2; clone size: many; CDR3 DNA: TGTGCCAGTTCGGGGGGGGTCACCTACGAGCAGTACTTC; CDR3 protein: CASSGGVTYEQYF
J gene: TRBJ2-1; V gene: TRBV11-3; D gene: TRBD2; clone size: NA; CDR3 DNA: TGTGCAAGCGGGCCCACGACTAGCAGGGAGCAGTTCTTC; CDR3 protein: CASGPTTSREQFF
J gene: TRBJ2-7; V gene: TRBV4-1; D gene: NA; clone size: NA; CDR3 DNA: TGCGCCAGCAGCCCGCAGTTGGGACGAACCTACGAGCAGTACTTC; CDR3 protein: CASSPQLGRTYEQYF
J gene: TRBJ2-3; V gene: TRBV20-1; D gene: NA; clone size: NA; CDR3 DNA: TGCAGTGCTAGAGAAGATGGCAGTTTGAGGGGATACGCGTATTTT; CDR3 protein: CSAREDGSLRGYAYF
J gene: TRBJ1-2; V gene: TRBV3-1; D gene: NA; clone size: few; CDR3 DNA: TGTGCCAGCAGCCAGGCCCGCTATGGCTACACCTTC; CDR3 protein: CASSQARYGYTF
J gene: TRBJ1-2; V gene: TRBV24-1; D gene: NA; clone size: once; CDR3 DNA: TGTGCCACCAGTGATCCCCCAGTGGACTATGGCTACACCTTC; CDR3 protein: CATSDPPVDYGYTF
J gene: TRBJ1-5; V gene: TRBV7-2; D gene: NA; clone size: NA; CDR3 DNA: TGTGCCAGCAGCTTCTTGCATCAGCCCCAGCATTTT; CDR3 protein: CASSFLHQPQHF
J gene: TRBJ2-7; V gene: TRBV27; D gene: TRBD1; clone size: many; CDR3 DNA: TGTGCCAGCAGTCCCTCGCAGGGGGCGATTGTCTACGAGCAGTACTTC; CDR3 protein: CASSPSQGAIVYEQYF
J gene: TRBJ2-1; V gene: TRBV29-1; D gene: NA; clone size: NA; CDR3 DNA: TGCAGCGTTGAAACGGCCCCATCTAGCTACAATGAGCAGTTCTTC; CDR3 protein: CSVETAPSSYNEQFF
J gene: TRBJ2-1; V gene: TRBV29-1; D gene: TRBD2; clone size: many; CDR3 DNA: TGCAGCGTTGGGACTAGCGGTTACAATGAGCAGTTCTTC; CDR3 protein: CSVGTSGYNEQFF
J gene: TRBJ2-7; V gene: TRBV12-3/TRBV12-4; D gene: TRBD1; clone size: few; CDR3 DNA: TGTGCCAGCAGTTTGGGGGTAGGGGGCGACGAGCAGTACTTC; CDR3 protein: CASSLGVGGDEQYF
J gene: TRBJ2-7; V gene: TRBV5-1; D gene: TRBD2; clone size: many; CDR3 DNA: TGTGCCAGCAGTGGGGGGGCCTACGAGCAGTACTTC; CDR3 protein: CASSGGAYEQYF
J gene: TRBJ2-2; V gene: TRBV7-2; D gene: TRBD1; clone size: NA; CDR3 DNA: TGTGCCAGCAGCCGGGACAGGAGCACCGGGGAGCTGTTTTTT; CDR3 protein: CASSRDRSTGELFF
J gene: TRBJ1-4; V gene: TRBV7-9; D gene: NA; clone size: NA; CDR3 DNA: TGTGCCAGCAGACCCTCGGCAGGGTCGGAGGAAAAACTGTTTTTT; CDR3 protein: CASRPSAGSEEKLFF
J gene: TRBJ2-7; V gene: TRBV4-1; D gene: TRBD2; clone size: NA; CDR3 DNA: TGCGCCAGCAGCCAAGAAAAACTCGCAGGGACTAGCGGGTCTGTCTACGAGCAGTACTTC; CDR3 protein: CASSQEKLAGTSGSVYEQYF
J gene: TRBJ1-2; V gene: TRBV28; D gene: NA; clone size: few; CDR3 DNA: TGTGCCAGCAGTCCGTTAAGGGCGCTGGGCTACACCTTC; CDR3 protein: CASSPLRALGYTF
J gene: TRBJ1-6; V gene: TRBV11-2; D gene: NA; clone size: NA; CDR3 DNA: TGTGCCAGCAGCTTAAACGGTTCACCCCTCCACTTT; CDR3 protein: CASSLNGSPLHF
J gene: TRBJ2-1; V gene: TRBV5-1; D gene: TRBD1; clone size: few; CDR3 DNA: TGCGCCAGCAGCTTGGAGGACAGGGTGTACAATGAGCAGTTCTTC; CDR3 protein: CASSLEDRVYNEQFF
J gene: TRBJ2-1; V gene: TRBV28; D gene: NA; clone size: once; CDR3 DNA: TGTGCCAGCAGTTTCCGACTGGTTGAGCAGTTCTTC; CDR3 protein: CASSFRLVEQFF
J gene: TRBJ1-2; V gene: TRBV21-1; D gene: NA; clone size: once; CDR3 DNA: TGTGCCAGCAGCGCCCACAGGGGGCGCGACTATGGCTACACCTTC; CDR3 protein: CASSAHRGRDYGYTF
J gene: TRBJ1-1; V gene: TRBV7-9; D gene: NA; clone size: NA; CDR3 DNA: TGTGCCAGCACCTCCAGGGGCGGGCAGTTAAACACTGAAGCTTTCTTT; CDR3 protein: CASTSRGGQLNTEAFF
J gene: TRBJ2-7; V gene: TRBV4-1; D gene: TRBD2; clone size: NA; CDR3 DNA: TGCGCCAGCAGCCAAGGACTAGCGGGAACCCTCTACGAGCAGTACTTC; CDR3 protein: CASSQGLAGTLYEQYF
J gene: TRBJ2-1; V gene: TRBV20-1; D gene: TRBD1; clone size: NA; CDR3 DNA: TGCAGTGCCCAGAGGGGGCCCTTGGATGAGCAGTTCTTC; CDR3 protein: CSAQRGPLDEQFF
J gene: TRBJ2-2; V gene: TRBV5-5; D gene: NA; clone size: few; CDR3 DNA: TGTGCCAGCAGCTTCTACTCGGTCCCGGGTCCTTCCGGGGAGCTGTTTTTT; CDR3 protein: CASSFYSVPGPSGELFF